The TCR beta chain under discussion was sequenced for a study of blood T cells in healthy people across ages. Study-wide results and limits: Estimated diversity that came from one million T cells was considered an underestimate.

Germline V gene sequence: CDR1 SGDLS, CDR2 YYNGEE. This CDR3 region has 14 residues. V dropped 6 bases and J dropped 5 bases, with 15 bases sitting between them. Concerning this clonotype: Its antigen is not known.

Primed by a sample-barcoded 5' primer and a J-beta primer mix, a second PCR proceeded for about 6 to 12 cycles. TCRdb itself ran the 5' RACE reads through MiXCR, one entry per CDR3 protein. The data hold fewer than 2 million distinct CDR3 sequences, with 39% observed a single time. The sequenced material came from blood. The receptor was derived from a human donor in good health. V usage is TRBV9 and J usage is TRBJ2-1; D possibly corresponds to TRBD2 (5 bases). This CDR3 reads CASNPSGVNNEQFF. DNA of the CDR3: TGTGCCAGCAACCCCTCCGGGGTAAACAATGAGCAGTTCTTC.